The 17 T cell receptor beta chains below were found in one sample sequenced in a study of blood T cells in healthy people across ages. Together with a sample-barcoded 5' primer, a J-beta primer mix was included in a second PCR lasting about 7 to 11 cycles. A single record per CDR3 protein comes from TCRdb applying MiXCR to the 5' RACE reads. The sample gives hundreds of thousands of distinct CDR3 sequences, more than 45% of which show up once; about 20% is in the top ten. The material sequenced was blood. The source of these receptors is a man aged 30-40 years in good health.

This clonotype has only a few counts. This chain links TRBV10-1 with TRBJ1-2; D unresolved. The germline gives CDR1 WNHNN, CDR2 SYGVQD (reference sequence). Trimming removed 5 bases from V and 8 bases from J, with 15 bases in between. The CDR3 has 13 amino acids. The CDR3 region is CASSNPGLGGYTF. CDR3 nucleotide sequence: TGCGCCAGCAGTAACCCAGGATTAGGCGGCTACACCTTC.

This clonotype has a handful of counts. The chain couples TRBV29-1 to TRBJ1-1, with 7 bases lining up with TRBD1. This CDR3 comprises 13 residues. CDR1 and CDR2 (germline): SQVTM, ANQGSEA. V gave up 5 bases and J gave up 5 bases; unmatched junction bases: 8. CDR3 coding DNA: TGCAGCGTTACCCTGACAGGGAATACTGAAGCTTTCTTT. Its translation: CSVTLTGNTEAFF.

CDR3 sequence reads: CSVGGTTGHISSYNEQFF. The DNA for the CDR3 is TGCAGCGTTGGGGGGACTACCGGGCACATATCAAGTTACAATGAGCAGTTCTTC. V and J are TRBV29-1 and TRBJ2-1, with 7 bases lining up with TRBD2. This CDR3 comprises 18 residues. Germline loops: CDR1 SQVTM, CDR2 ANQGSEA. The V and J ends lost 4 bases and 4 bases, in that order; junction bases with no gene match: 19.

The chain has TRBV11-2 and TRBJ2-2; the match to TRBD1 covers 9 bases. Trimming removed 4 bases from V and 6 bases from J; junction bases left unmatched: 6. Germline values: CDR1 SGHAT, CDR2 FQNNGV. This CDR3 region has 15 residues. The CDR3 DNA sequence: TGTGCCAGCAGCTCCGGGACAGGGAGGTCCGGGGAGCTGTTTTTT. As protein: CASSSGTGRSGELFF. Based on the CDR3 plus reference TRBV11-2 and TRBJ2-2, the full variable domain is EAGVAQSPRYKIIEKRQSVAFWCNPISGHATLYWYQQILGQGPKLLIQFQNNGVVDDSQLPKDRFSAERLKGVDSTLKIQPAKLEDSAVYLCASSSGTGRSGELFFGEGSRLTVL.

The rearrangement links TRBV21-1 to TRBJ2-5; TRBD2 is taken as the D call from the table, unchecked against the DNA. TRBV21-1 is an annotated pseudogene. The CDR3 spans 13 residues. The CDR3 DNA reads TGTGCCAGGGAGTGGACTTCCCAGGAGACCCAGTACTTC. This translates into CAREWTSQETQYF.

This chain connects TRBV14 to TRBJ2-7, with D possibly being TRBD1 or TRBD2 (5 bases each). Germline V CDR1 and CDR2: SGHDN, FVKESK. CDR3 length: 14 residues. V lost 1 base, J lost 8 bases, and 15 bases lay in between. This chain's CDR3 is CASSQAVLRGQQYF. The CDR3 region has the DNA TGTGCCAGCAGCCAAGCTGTTCTGAGGGGTCAGCAGTACTTC.

The gene calls are TRBV6-6 and TRBJ2-4, with 9 bases lining up with TRBD2. The tail of the sequence fits TRBJ2-7 better, so the J call may be wrong. CDR3 length: 14 amino acids. The germline V gene has CDR1 MNHNY and CDR2 SVGAGI (reference sequence). The CDR3 is CASAPAGGAYEQYF. CDR3 in DNA: TGTGCCAGCGCCCCAGCGGGGGGCGCATACGAGCAGTACTTC.

The chain carries TRBV20-1 and TRBJ2-5, with D maybe TRBD2 (6 bases). The assigned J gene may be wrong: the sequence end matches TRBJ2-7 better. The length of the CDR3 is 13 residues. CDR1 is DFQATT and CDR2 is SNEGSKA in the germline V gene (reference sequence). The CDR3 spells CSATAGRGYEQYF. For the CDR3, the DNA is TGCAGTGCGACCGCCGGGAGAGGCTACGAGCAGTACTTC.

This clonotype was observed once. The V gene is TRBV20-1, the J gene TRBJ2-7, with D possibly matching TRBD1 (5 bases). This CDR3 has 15 residues. Germline CDR1 reads DFQATT; CDR2 reads SNEGSKA (reference sequence). V was clipped by 0 bases and J by 7 bases, with 19 bases between them. The CDR3, as DNA: TGCAGTGCTAGAGATCTGGGGCAGGGATCCACGGAGCAGTACTTC. Its protein is CSARDLGQGSTEQYF.

The chain recombines TRBV20-1 with TRBJ2-1; 7 bases align to TRBD2. The J call may be wrong; the DNA end is better matched by TRBJ2-7. The CDR3 runs to 15 residues. CDR1 DFQATT and CDR2 SNEGSKA come from the germline V gene (reference sequence). DNA for the CDR3: TGCAGTGCTAGAGCCCGGAGCGGGAAGTACAATGAGCAGTACTTC. Its translation: CSARARSGKYNEQYF.

The V gene is TRBV4-2, the J gene TRBJ2-4; D may be TRBD2 (6 bases). The V end was cut by 1 base, the J end by 6 bases, with 10 bases between. The CDR3 covers 14 residues. CDR1 and CDR2 from the germline V gene are LGHNA and YNFKEQ. CDR3 sequence reads: CASSQGTTLNIQYF. Here the CDR3 DNA reads TGTGCCAGCAGCCAAGGGACTACTTTAAACATTCAGTACTTC.

The V call is TRBV10-3, the J call TRBJ2-5, with TRBD2 as a possible D gene (5 bases). Trimming shortened V by 11 bases and J by 5 bases, and 9 bases separated the two germline ends. The CDR3 has 10 residues. The germline V gene encodes CDR1 ENHRY and CDR2 SYGVKD. CDR3 sequence: CAAGGETQYF. The CDR3 nucleotides read TGTGCCGCTGGAGGTGAGACCCAGTACTTC.

This clonotype was seen a few times. This chain connects TRBV7-6 to TRBJ2-1; the match to TRBD1 covers 9 bases. The J segment lost 3 bases and the V segment lost 4 bases, leaving 4 bases of the junction unmatched. From germline, CDR1 is SGHVS and CDR2 FNYEAQ. CDR3 length equals 15 residues. Here the CDR3 reads CASSSRQGVYNEQFF. The CDR3 region has the DNA TGTGCCAGCAGCTCGAGACAGGGGGTCTACAATGAGCAGTTCTTC.

The chain uses TRBV9 and TRBJ2-3, with 8 bases identical to TRBD2. Germline V lookup: CDR1 SGDLS, CDR2 YYNGEE. V dropped 2 bases and J dropped 4; count of bases not matched to a gene: 3. The CDR3 loop spans 14 amino acids. The chain's CDR3 is CASSVGTSPDTQYF. The CDR3 DNA follows: TGTGCCAGCAGCGTTGGGACTAGTCCAGATACGCAGTATTTT.

In this sample, this clonotype turned up a few times. The chain joins TRBV5-1 to TRBJ2-5; D uncertain. The CDR3 has 13 residues. The germline V gene has CDR1 SGHRS and CDR2 YFSETQ. With 4 bases removed from V and 5 bases from J, the gap between germline ends came to 12 bases. The chain's CDR3 is CASSSEVVETQYF. CDR3 nucleotide sequence: TGCGCCAGCAGCAGCGAGGTGGTGGAGACCCAGTACTTC.

This chain connects TRBV27 to TRBJ2-5, with 7 bases matching TRBD2. Germline V lookup: CDR1 MNHEY, CDR2 SMNVEV (reference sequence). The CDR3 covers 13 residues. Trimming cost V 5 bases and J 5 bases; bases outside gene matches: 5. CDR3 residues: CASSGLVSETQYF. Written as DNA, the CDR3 is TGTGCCAGCAGTGGACTAGTCTCGGAGACCCAGTACTTC.

V and J are TRBV28 and TRBJ1-1; D possibly corresponds to TRBD1 (5 bases). Germline lookup yields CDR1 MDHEN and CDR2 SYDVKM. Trimming took 7 bases from V and 4 from J, leaving 16 bases between them. This CDR3 has 14 residues. The CDR3 reads CASILRRGRTEAFF. CDR3 sequence (DNA): TGTGCCAGCATTCTAAGGAGGGGACGCACTGAAGCTTTCTTT.